This T cell receptor beta chain was sequenced for a study of blood T cell repertoires in COVID-19. Looking at the study overall: COVID-19 samples collected from the United States, Italy and Spain covered acute and convalescent phases. PBMCs, B-cell-depleted T cells, or T cells were the source of the cDNA or gDNA that made up the material.

Here immunoSEQ multiplex PCR was the method, and the copy in TCRdb shows in-frame clones only, minus some. The data show 200,000 to 250,000 clones, approximately 85% seen once. It was during active infection that Seattle patients were enrolled and then longitudinally followed. Germline values: CDR1 LNHDA, CDR2 SQIVND (reference sequence). V lost 5 bases and J lost 6, with 17 bases in between. The CDR3 contains 15 residues. The V gene is TRBV19, the J gene TRBJ1-3; TRBD1 might be the D (6 bases). The source of this sequence is a woman aged 70-85 years with COVID-19, enrolled during active disease. The sequenced material came from peripheral blood. The CDR3 DNA reads as TGTGCCAGTAGTTCCGGCAGGGGTTTCGAAAACACCATATATTTT. Amino acids: CASSSGRGFENTIYF.